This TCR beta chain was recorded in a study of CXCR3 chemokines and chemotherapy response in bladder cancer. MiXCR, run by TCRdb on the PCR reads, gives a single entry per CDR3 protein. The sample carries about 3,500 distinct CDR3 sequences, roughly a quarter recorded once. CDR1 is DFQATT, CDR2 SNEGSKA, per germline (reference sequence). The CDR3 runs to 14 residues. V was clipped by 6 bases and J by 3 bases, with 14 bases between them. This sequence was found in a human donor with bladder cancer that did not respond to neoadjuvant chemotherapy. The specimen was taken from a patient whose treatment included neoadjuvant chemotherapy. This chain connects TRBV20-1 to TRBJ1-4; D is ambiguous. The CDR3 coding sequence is TGCAGTGCCTCCCCTTCTCACCCTAATGAAAAACTGTTTTTT. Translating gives CSASPSHPNEKLFF.